A selection of T cell receptor beta chains follows, all from one sample in a study of blood T cell repertoires in COVID-19. Profiled with immunoSEQ multiplex PCR; TCRdb holds only in-frame clones, not every one. Here the sample spans a few hundred thousand clones, 85% to 90% being singletons. Sample: PBMCs or T cells enriched from blood (not recorded which). Receptors originate from a young woman in a cohort exposed to, infected with or recovered from COVID-19 (not recorded which). Both conserved end residues are part of each CDR3. Each record gives: V gene, J gene, D gene, clone size, CDR3 DNA, CDR3 protein. D genes are given only for firm matches. The size of a clone is reported for some rows only, either as once, few or many, or as a class for expanded clones.

>TRBV2|TRBJ1-1|TRBD1|.
TGTGCCAGCGGGGGGCAGGGGGCGAGAAGCACTGAAGCTTTCTTT
CASGGQGARSTEAFF
>TRBV3-1/TRBV3-2|TRBJ2-2|.|once
TGTGCCAGCAGCCAAGTCCCCATAGGGGGCACCGGGGAGCTGTTTTTT
CASSQVPIGGTGELFF
>TRBV24-1|TRBJ1-6|TRBD1|.
TGTGCCACCAGTGATTTAAGGGACAGGGTTTCACCCCTCCACTTT
CATSDLRDRVSPLHF
>TRBV9|TRBJ1-2|TRBD1|once
TGTGCCAGCAGCATTACCCGGGAGACAGGGGCTAACTATGGCTACACCTTC
CASSITRETGANYGYTF
>TRBV29-1|TRBJ1-1|.|.
TGCAGCGTTGATGTAGGACTTGAAGCTTTCTTT
CSVDVGLEAFF
>TRBV27|TRBJ1-5|.|once
TGTGCCAGCAGTTTATCTCGAACGGGTCTCCAGCATTTT
CASSLSRTGLQHF
>TRBV5-4|TRBJ1-1|.|.
TGTGCCAGCAGCTTGGAGGGGCTGAACACTGAAGCTTTCTTT
CASSLEGLNTEAFF
>TRBV15|TRBJ1-1|.|.
TGTGCCACCAGAGAAGGGGTATTAAACTCTGAAGCTTTCTTT
CATREGVLNSEAFF
>TRBV28|TRBJ1-2|.|.
TGTGCCAGCAGTCAAAGAGGTAACTATGGCTACACCTTC
CASSQRGNYGYTF
>TRBV19|TRBJ2-5|.|.
TGTGCCAGTAGTTCCCTGACTAGAGAAGAGACCCAGTACTTC
CASSSLTREETQYF
>TRBV5-1|TRBJ2-5|TRBD2|.
TGCGCCAGCAGCAAGGGACTAGGGGGGGTGGAGACCCAGTACTTC
CASSKGLGGVETQYF
>TRBV7-8|TRBJ2-7|.|.
TGTGCCAGCAGCCCCCGGGACTACGAGCAGTACTTC
CASSPRDYEQYF
>TRBV19|TRBJ2-7|.|.
TGTGCCAGTATATTAAGGAGAGGCTACGAGCAGTACTTC
CASILRRGYEQYF
>TRBV28|TRBJ2-1|TRBD2|.
TGTGCCAGCAGTTTCGCGGGGGAGAACAATGAGCAGTTCTTC
CASSFAGENNEQFF
>TRBV9|TRBJ2-5|.|.
TGTGCCAGCAGCGTAGGGGCCGCGGGGGCCCTAGGGGAGACCCAGTACTTC
CASSVGAAGALGETQYF
>TRBV14|TRBJ2-1|.|.
TGTGCCAGCAGCCAAGTGAGATCCTACAATGAGCAGTTCTTC
CASSQVRSYNEQFF
>TRBV7-9|TRBJ1-1|.|.
TGTGCCAGCCTAGGCCGCCTTGAAGCTTTCTTT
CASLGRLEAFF
>TRBV3-1/TRBV3-2|TRBJ2-1|.|.
TGTGCCAGCTGCCCGACAGTGAATTACAATGAGCAGTTCTTC
CASCPTVNYNEQFF
>TRBV18|TRBJ1-1|TRBD1|.
TGTGCCAGCTCACCAACAGGGGAAGCTATCACTGAAGCTTTCTTT
CASSPTGEAITEAFF
>TRBV2|TRBJ2-3|.|.
TGTGCCAGCGGCCTTTTATCGCGCACAGATACGCAGTATTTT
CASGLLSRTDTQYF
>TRBV7-2|TRBJ1-1|.|.
TGTGCCAGCAGCTTAGAGGATGTGGTGCAGGGTGAAGCTTTCTTT
CASSLEDVVQGEAFF
>TRBV7-2|TRBJ1-1|.|.
TGTGCCAGCAGCTCCGGACAAGTAGCTTTCTTT
CASSSGQVAFF
>TRBV28|TRBJ2-2|.|.
TGTGCCAGCAGTTTGGGCCACGGGGAGCTGTTTTTT
CASSLGHGELFF
>TRBV12-3/TRBV12-4|TRBJ2-2|TRBD1|.
TGTGCCAGCAGTACAGGGGATACCGGGGAGCTGTTTTTT
CASSTGDTGELFF